What follows are 30 T cell receptor beta chains derived from one specimen sequenced in a study of blood T cell repertoires in COVID-19. The table came from immunoSEQ multiplex PCR; TCRdb's copy has only in-frame clones and leaves some out. The data contain approximately 280,000 clones, around 84% of them seen just once; the ten biggest clones take up more than 1.1%. The sequencing sample was made of peripheral blood. The receptors stem from a human donor with COVID-19, enrolled during active disease. The donor label of this sample is uncertain.

The chain has TRBV30 and TRBJ2-3; 8 positions match TRBD2. The V gene's germline CDR1 is GTSNPN and CDR2 SVGIG (reference sequence). J was trimmed by 0 bases and V by 4 bases; bases with no gene match: 9. There are 16 residues in the CDR3. CDR3: CAWTSGYTTSTDTQYF. CDR3 nucleotides: TGTGCCTGGACTAGCGGGTATACTACTAGCACAGATACGCAGTATTTT.

The genes are TRBV16 and TRBJ2-1, with D possibly being TRBD2 (6 bases). Trimming pared 2 bases from V and 6 bases from J, leaving 14 bases between. Germline assignment: CDR1 KGHSY and CDR2 FQNENV. The CDR3 extends over 15 amino acids. The CDR3 region is CASSQMGGRVNEQFF. The CDR3 nucleotides are TGTGCCAGCAGCCAAATGGGGGGAAGGGTCAATGAGCAGTTCTTC.

This chain links TRBV5-1 with TRBJ1-1, with TRBD1 matching over 7 bases. There are 14 residues in the CDR3. Trimming removed 7 bases from V and 0 bases from J; junction bases left unmatched: 6. The germline V gene has CDR1 SGHRS and CDR2 YFSETQ. The CDR3 is CASGEGAVNTEAFF. CDR3 nucleotide sequence: TGCGCCAGCGGTGAGGGGGCGGTGAACACTGAAGCTTTCTTT.

This sequence joins TRBV5-1 and TRBJ2-7, with D possibly being TRBD2 (5 bases). Germline values: CDR1 SGHRS, CDR2 YFSETQ. Trimming removed 0 bases at V and 2 bases at J, with 12 bases between. This CDR3 contains 15 residues. The CDR3 loop reads CASSLAGGSPYEQYF. The CDR3 region has the DNA TGCGCCAGCAGCTTGGCCGGAGGCAGTCCCTACGAGCAGTACTTC.

The chain joins TRBV18 to TRBJ2-3, with 8 bases fitting TRBD2. Germline V gives CDR1 KGHSH, CDR2 LQKENI. With 2 bases clipped from V and 5 bases from J, the junction kept 3 bases outside the gene matches. The CDR3 is 14 residues long. The CDR3 bases are TGTGCCAGCTCACCAAATCGGGGGGGAGATACGCAGTATTTT. This translates into CASSPNRGGDTQYF.

The chain joins TRBV9 to TRBJ1-3, with a weak D call TRBD1 (5 bases). The CDR3 consists of 16 residues. Germline V gene sequence: CDR1 SGDLS, CDR2 YYNGEE. V lost 0 bases to trimming and J lost 1 base, with 11 bases between them. The DNA of the CDR3 is TGTGCCAGCAGCGTAGCTACGGCAGGGTCTGGAAACACCATATATTTT. It yields the protein CASSVATAGSGNTIYF.

The chain couples TRBV4-3 to TRBJ2-7; TRBD1 is a possible D gene (5 bases). This CDR3 is built from 14 residues. Per germline, CDR1 LGHNA and CDR2 YSLEER. Deletions cut 0 bases from V and 0 bases from J, with 6 bases between. In DNA, the CDR3 is TGCGCCAGCAGCCAAGAGACAGTCTCCTACGAGCAGTACTTC. This codes for CASSQETVSYEQYF.

The CDR3 region has the DNA TGTGCCAGCAGCGCTAGCTCTCTTAGGACAGATACGCAGTATTTT. Its protein product is CASSASSLRTDTQYF. The chain combines TRBV9 with TRBJ2-3; D is possibly TRBD2 (5 bases). The V end lost 3 bases, the J end lost 3 bases, and 14 bases lay between the germline ends. The CDR3 length is 15 residues. The V gene's germline CDR1 is SGDLS and CDR2 YYNGEE.

V gene TRBV27 combines with J gene TRBJ1-6, with D maybe TRBD1 (6 bases). The CDR3 totals 16 residues. The germline gives CDR1 MNHEY, CDR2 SMNVEV (reference sequence). The V end lost 2 bases, the J end lost 6 bases, and 14 bases lay between the germline ends. CDR3 sequence reads: CASSLQQGIPNSPLHF. The CDR3 DNA follows: TGTGCCAGCAGTTTACAACAGGGAATTCCTAATTCACCCCTCCACTTT.

J is TRBJ2-3 and V is TRBV10-3, with D perhaps matching TRBD1 (5 bases). The V gene lost 3 bases and the J gene lost 0 bases, with 10 bases spanning the gap. CDR1 and CDR2 from the germline V gene are ENHRY and SYGVKD. The CDR3 covers 15 residues. In DNA form, the CDR3 reads TGTGCCATCAGTGAAAGGGGTGGGAGCACAGATACGCAGTATTTT. This gives the protein CAISERGGSTDTQYF.

This rearrangement joins TRBV25-1 to TRBJ1-1; weak D call: TRBD1 (5 bases). The CDR3 is made up of 14 amino acids. The V end lost 6 bases, the J end lost 0 bases, and 11 bases lay between the germline ends. Germline CDR1 is MGHDK and CDR2 is SYGVNS. CDR3 in amino acids: CASRQTGMNTEAFF. The DNA for the CDR3 is TGTGCCAGCAGGCAAACAGGAATGAACACTGAAGCTTTCTTT. The full variable domain, its missing parts supplied by reference TRBV25-1 and TRBJ1-1, is EADIYQTPRYLVIGTGKKITLECSQTMGHDKMYWYQQDPGMELHLIHYSYGVNSTEKGDLSSESTVSRIRTEHFPLTLESARPSHTSQYLCASRQTGMNTEAFFGQGTRLTVV.

The rearrangement links TRBV5-4 to TRBJ1-2; D is unresolved. V was trimmed by 2 bases and J by 2 bases, leaving 13 bases between them. Looked up from germline, CDR1 is SGHNT and CDR2 is YYREEE (reference sequence). The CDR3 runs to 15 residues. The CDR3: CASSLKSSGNYGYTF. CDR3 in DNA: TGTGCCAGCAGCTTAAAATCATCCGGGAACTATGGCTACACCTTC.

V is TRBV29-1 and J is TRBJ2-3; 13 nucleotides align to TRBD2. J lost 4 bases, V lost 8 bases, and 9 bases had no gene match. The CDR3 sequence is 15 residues long. The germline CDR1 and CDR2 sequences are SQVTM and ANQGSEA. For the CDR3, the DNA is TGCAGCACAACCTCCGGGACTAGCGGGGCAGATACGCAGTATTTT. Its translation is CSTTSGTSGADTQYF.

V gene TRBV19 combines with J gene TRBJ1-4; tentative D call: TRBD1 (6 bases). V lost 5 bases, J lost 4 bases, and 20 bases lay in between. The CDR3 has 17 amino acids. Germline assignment: CDR1 LNHDA and CDR2 SQIVND (reference sequence). In nucleotides, the CDR3 is TGTGCCAGTAGTCGAGGCTTCGGGGGGGCAATTAATGAAAAACTGTTTTTT. This codes for CASSRGFGGAINEKLFF.

This clone was seen only a few times. The chain couples TRBV19 to TRBJ2-1, with 10 bases matching TRBD2. Germline values: CDR1 LNHDA, CDR2 SQIVND (reference sequence). With 8 bases clipped from V and 5 bases from J, the junction kept 9 bases outside the gene matches. CDR3 length: 15 amino acids. The CDR3 coding sequence is TGTGCCAGTGGAACCCTAGGACTAGCGGACAATGAGCAGTTCTTC. The encoded protein is CASGTLGLADNEQFF.

The chain recombines TRBV29-1 with TRBJ1-5; 8 positions match TRBD1. The V and J ends lost 4 bases and 3 bases, in that order; junction bases with no gene match: 2. This CDR3 is 13 amino acids long. The V gene's germline CDR1 is SQVTM and CDR2 ANQGSEA. Here the CDR3 reads CSVVQGDNQPQHF. CDR3 sequence (DNA): TGCAGCGTTGTACAGGGGGACAATCAGCCCCAGCATTTT. Complete variable domain (other parts from reference TRBV29-1 and TRBJ1-5): SAVISQKPSRDICQRGTSLTIQCQVDSQVTMMFWYRQQPGQSLTLIATANQGSEATYESGFVIDKFPISRPNLTFSTLTVSNMSPEDSSIYLCSVVQGDNQPQHFGDGTRLSIL.

The chain carries TRBV6-5 and TRBJ1-2, with D unclear. V was cut by 0 bases and J by 4 bases, with 15 bases left in between. Germline CDR1 reads MNHEY; CDR2 reads SVGAGI. The CDR3 contains 16 residues. The CDR3 reads CASSYSTGATPYGYTF. CDR3 sequence (DNA): TGTGCCAGCAGTTACTCGACGGGAGCCACTCCCTATGGCTACACCTTC.

The V gene is TRBV6-6, the J gene TRBJ2-1; D unclear. CDR1 is MNHNY and CDR2 is SVGAGI in the germline V gene (reference sequence). This CDR3 is 14 amino acids long. Between the trimmed V and J ends, which lost 8 bases and 9 bases, there was a span of 20 bases. The CDR3 DNA reads as TGTGCCAGCGGAGCCTCAAATCTTGTCAGTGAGCAGTTCTTC. Translating gives CASGASNLVSEQFF.

The chain carries TRBV9 and TRBJ1-1; the match to TRBD1 covers 9 bases. The germline V gene has CDR1 SGDLS and CDR2 YYNGEE. There are 16 residues in the CDR3. V lost 3 bases to trimming and J lost 2 bases; unmatched junction nucleotides: 8. CDR3 coding DNA: TGTGCCAGCAGCGCCGGGACAGGGCAGGTAAACACTGAAGCTTTCTTT. Amino acids: CASSAGTGQVNTEAFF.

A few counts support this clone. The chain combines TRBV4-2 with TRBJ1-6; no clear D gene. Germline loops: CDR1 LGHNA, CDR2 YNFKEQ. With 4 bases removed from V and 9 bases from J, the gap between germline ends came to 13 bases. This CDR3 has 14 amino acids. CDR3 DNA sequence: TGTGCCAGCAGCCCGGGTCTTTCCCGTTCACCCCTCCACTTT. Residues: CASSPGLSRSPLHF.

The V gene is TRBV28, the J gene TRBJ2-7, with a tentative D call TRBD2 (5 bases). The CDR3 loop spans 12 amino acids. V lost 7 bases, J lost 4 bases, and 11 bases lay in between. The germline CDR1 and CDR2 sequences are MDHEN and SYDVKM. Here the CDR3 DNA reads TGTGCCAGCATTGGGCGGGTATACGAGCAGTACTTC. It is translated as CASIGRVYEQYF. The variable domain in full, with the rest retrieved from reference TRBV28 and TRBJ2-7, is DVKVTQSSRYLVKRTGEKVFLECVQDMDHENMFWYRQDPGLGLRLIYFSYDVKMKEKGDIPEGYSVSREKKERFSLILESASTNQTSMYLCASIGRVYEQYFGPGTRLTVT.

This rearrangement joins TRBV6-6 to TRBJ2-5; the D gene is possibly TRBD2 (5 bases). With 4 bases removed from V and 5 bases from J, the gap between germline ends came to 17 bases. This CDR3 comprises 15 residues. Germline V lookup: CDR1 MNHNY, CDR2 SVGAGI (reference sequence). The CDR3 nucleotides are TGTGCCAGCAGTTCCATTCGGGGTTCGGGGGAGACCCAGTACTTC. It codes for CASSSIRGSGETQYF.

With regard to this clone: This clone may be a read error of a much larger clone one base away. V usage is TRBV28 and J usage is TRBJ2-5; TRBD1 agrees at 8 bases. The CDR3 length is 13 residues. Germline-derived CDR1 and CDR2 are MDHEN and SYDVKM. With 3 bases clipped from V and 3 bases from J, the junction kept 0 bases outside the gene matches. This CDR3 reads CASSLDREETQYF. The CDR3 region has the DNA TGTGCCAGCAGTTTGGACAGGGAAGAGACCCAGTACTTC.

The chain employs TRBV3-1 (or the pseudogene TRBV3-2) and TRBJ2-6, with TRBD1 matching 9 bases. V shed 3 bases, J shed 2 bases, and the junction held 5 bases outside the gene matches. The CDR3 runs to 17 residues. Germline assignment: CDR1 LGHDT and CDR2 YNNKEL (reference sequence). The chain's CDR3 is CASSHRGQGTGANVLTF. In DNA form, the CDR3 reads TGTGCCAGCAGCCATCGGGGACAGGGTACTGGGGCCAACGTCCTGACTTTC.

V gene TRBV24-1 combines with J gene TRBJ1-1, with 7 bases lining up with TRBD1. This CDR3 spans 17 amino acids. V was pared by 3 bases and J by 4 bases, with 13 bases of the junction left unmatched. Per the germline V gene, CDR1 is KGHDR and CDR2 is SFDVKD. The CDR3 loop reads CATSDQGGRGRSTEAFF. Here the CDR3 DNA reads TGTGCCACCAGTGATCAGGGAGGTAGGGGGCGGTCCACTGAAGCTTTCTTT.

The chain combines TRBV18 with TRBJ1-4; tentatively, D is TRBD1 (6 bases). This CDR3 is built from 16 residues. Germline CDR1 reads KGHSH; CDR2 reads LQKENI. Trimming shortened V by 2 bases and J by 3 bases, and 13 bases separated the two germline ends. DNA of the CDR3: TGTGCCAGCTCACCATTAGCCCAGGGGTCTAATGAAAAACTGTTTTTT. It codes for CASSPLAQGSNEKLFF.

The chain combines TRBV30 with TRBJ2-1; 7 bases are shared with TRBD2. The V gene end was trimmed by 5 bases and the J gene end by 6 bases; junction bases not matched to a gene: 10. This CDR3 has 14 residues. The germline gives CDR1 GTSNPN, CDR2 SVGIG (reference sequence). The CDR3 is CAWDPDTGGNEQFF. CDR3 sequence (DNA): TGTGCCTGGGACCCGGATACGGGAGGCAATGAGCAGTTCTTC.

This chain uses TRBV5-1 with TRBJ2-7; 9 bases agree with TRBD1. This CDR3 spans 17 amino acids. Germline loops: CDR1 SGHRS, CDR2 YFSETQ. The V and J ends lost 4 bases and 0 bases, in that order; junction bases with no gene match: 11. CDR3 in amino acids: CASSTDRGTTTSYEQYF. CDR3 bases: TGCGCCAGCAGCACCGACAGGGGGACAACCACCTCCTACGAGCAGTACTTC.

The chain recombines TRBV21-1 with TRBJ1-1; TRBD1 was called by the table and not checked on the DNA. TRBV21-1 is given as a pseudogene. There are 15 residues in the CDR3. Written as DNA, the CDR3 is TGTGCCAGCAGCAACCGCTACAGGGTTACCACTGAAGCTTTCTTT. Residues: CASSNRYRVTTEAFF.

The V call is TRBV28, the J call TRBJ1-6; no clear D. V shed 6 bases and J shed 7 bases, with 13 bases lying between them. In germline, CDR1 is MDHEN, CDR2 SYDVKM. This CDR3 contains 14 residues. CDR3 sequence: CASSPRVANSPLHF. The CDR3 nucleotides read TGTGCCAGCAGCCCCCGGGTCGCCAATTCACCCCTCCACTTT.